These 18 T cell receptor beta chains were sequenced from one sample in a study of T-cell reconstitution after alpha-beta-depleted transplantation in children. Unique molecular identifiers were used in preparing the TCRbeta library. TCRdb reprocessed the PCR reads with MiXCR, giving one entry per CDR3 protein. The data show about 540,000 distinct CDR3 sequences, with around 18% seen just once and 3% to 4% held by the top ten. Specimen: PBMCs from the stem cell graft donor, collected from the stem cell graft. The source of these receptors is a human donor who donated a stem cell graft to a child with acute lymphoblastic leukemia.

The chain uses TRBV5-1 and TRBJ2-7, with 8 bases aligning to TRBD2. The germline V gene has CDR1 SGHRS and CDR2 YFSETQ. This CDR3 contains 14 residues. V shed 2 bases, J shed 6 bases, and the junction held 7 bases outside the gene matches. The CDR3 reads CASSFGGRRIEQYF. The CDR3 DNA reads as TGCGCCAGCAGCTTCGGCGGGAGGAGGATCGAGCAGTACTTC. Together with reference TRBV5-1 and TRBJ2-7, the CDR3 gives the full variable domain: KAGVTQTPRYLIKTRGQQVTLSCSPISGHRSVSWYQQTPGQGLQFLFEYFSETQRNKGNFPGRFSGRQFSNSRSEMNVSTLELGDSALYLCASSFGGRRIEQYFGPGTRLTVT.

This chain uses TRBV19 with TRBJ2-1; D may be TRBD1 or TRBD2 (5 bases each). The germline V and J ends were trimmed by 3 bases and 5 bases, with 14 bases remaining between them. The germline V gene encodes CDR1 LNHDA and CDR2 SQIVND (reference sequence). CDR3 length equals 15 residues. The CDR3 sequence is CASSIRGGFNNEQFF. CDR3 DNA: TGTGCCAGTAGTATTCGGGGCGGGTTCAACAATGAGCAGTTCTTC.

This clonotype was seen only a few times. The rearrangement links TRBV3-1 to TRBJ2-5, with TRBD2 as a possible D gene (5 bases). CDR3 length: 16 amino acids. Germline CDR1 is LGHDT and CDR2 is YNNKEL (reference sequence). V gave up 4 bases and J gave up 2 bases, with 17 bases separating them. The CDR3 sequence: CASSPSEAGLQETQYF. In DNA form, the CDR3 reads TGTGCCAGCAGCCCATCCGAGGCGGGCCTGCAAGAGACCCAGTACTTC.

A note on this clonotype: Given the absence of the conserved phenylalanine or tryptophan at the CDR3 end, a read error is likely. The genes are TRBV7-9 and TRBJ1-1; D call uncertain. The V gene lost 1 base and the J gene lost 7 bases, with 4 bases spanning the gap. The V gene's germline CDR1 is SEHNR and CDR2 FQNEAQ (reference sequence). The CDR3 is 11 amino acids. CDR3 loop: CASSLVGEAFS. The CDR3 DNA follows: TGTGCCAGCAGCTTAGTGGGTGAAGCTTTCTCT.

The V call is TRBV29-1, the J call TRBJ2-5; D perhaps matches TRBD1 (6 bases). V was trimmed by 4 bases and J by 7 bases, leaving 16 bases between them. There are 13 residues in the CDR3. CDR1 SQVTM and CDR2 ANQGSEA come from the germline V gene. The CDR3 is CSVGVPLGGTQYF. The CDR3, as DNA: TGCAGCGTTGGGGTCCCTTTAGGGGGGACCCAGTACTTC.

V gene TRBV28 combines with J gene TRBJ1-1; no definite D call. The ends were cut back, 3 bases at V and 4 bases at J, with 24 bases in the middle. Germline lookup yields CDR1 MDHEN and CDR2 SYDVKM. This CDR3 is built from 18 residues. The chain's CDR3 is CASSFFTALVLKTTEAFF. DNA for the CDR3: TGTGCCAGCAGTTTTTTCACCGCACTAGTCCTCAAGACCACTGAAGCTTTCTTT.

The chain recombines TRBV12-3 or TRBV12-4 with TRBJ2-2; TRBD1 agrees at 11 bases. The CDR3 has 21 amino acids. Trimming removed 2 bases from V and 5 bases from J; junction bases left unmatched: 19. The CDR3 DNA sequence: TGTGCCAGCAGTTTAACGGCCCTGTATTACCGGGGACAGGGGGAAACCGGGGAGCTGTTTTTT. It is translated as CASSLTALYYRGQGETGELFF.

In this sample, this clonotype turned up a few times. The chain carries TRBV27 and TRBJ2-7; the D gene is possibly TRBD1 (7 bases). The germline gives CDR1 MNHEY, CDR2 SMNVEV (reference sequence). The V end lost 8 bases, the J end lost 2 bases, and 16 bases lay between the germline ends. The CDR3 covers 14 residues. Here the CDR3 reads CASGGGDRPYEQYF. The CDR3, as DNA: TGTGCCAGCGGTGGCGGGGACAGACCCTACGAGCAGTACTTC.

Only a few counts were recorded for this clonotype. V usage is TRBV3-1 and J usage is TRBJ2-4; TRBD1 matches at 11 bases. The CDR3 is 21 residues long. Germline-derived CDR1 and CDR2 are LGHDT and YNNKEL (reference sequence). Unmatched junction bases numbered 21, after V lost 4 bases and J lost 4 bases. CDR3 in DNA: TGTGCCAGCAGCCCGATACGTGGACAGGGGGCTTGGCAAAGGTCTAAAAACATTCAGTACTTC. This gives the protein CASSPIRGQGAWQRSKNIQYF.

This clonotype was observed a handful of times. This chain uses TRBV5-6 with TRBJ2-1; unclear D gene. Germline CDR1 reads SGHDT; CDR2 reads YYEEEE. The CDR3 extends over 13 amino acids. Trimming removed 10 bases from V and 0 bases from J, with 11 bases in between. The CDR3 nucleotides are TGTGCCGGCGCAGCGAGCTCCTACAATGAGCAGTTCTTC. Amino acid sequence: CAGAASSYNEQFF.

The V gene is TRBV20-1, the J gene TRBJ2-7, with 8 positions matching TRBD2. The CDR3 totals 13 residues. The junction had 7 bases not matched to a gene; V was cut back by 4 bases and J by 5 bases. Per germline, CDR1 DFQATT and CDR2 SNEGSKA (reference sequence). The CDR3 nucleotides are TGCAGTGCTAATCGGGAGGGCGGAGACGAGCAGTACTTC. It translates to CSANREGGDEQYF.

This clonotype was counted between two and nine times. The rearrangement uses TRBV10-3 and TRBJ2-5, with 12 bases aligning to TRBD1. The CDR3 totals 17 residues. The ends lost 0 bases at V and 5 bases at J; junction bases unmatched: 7. Germline values: CDR1 ENHRY, CDR2 SYGVKD. The CDR3 loop is CAISESRDRGRLETQYF. The CDR3 nucleotides are TGTGCCATCAGTGAGTCCCGGGACAGGGGGCGCTTGGAGACCCAGTACTTC.

This chain connects TRBV3-1 to TRBJ2-3; D is possibly TRBD1 or TRBD2 (5 bases each). This CDR3 is 14 amino acids long. The germline V and J ends were trimmed by 1 base and 4 bases, with 9 bases remaining between them. The germline gives CDR1 LGHDT, CDR2 YNNKEL (reference sequence). The CDR3 nucleotides are TGTGCCAGCAGCCAAGGAGGGGTGGCAGATACGCAGTATTTT. Its protein is CASSQGGVADTQYF.

In this sample, this clonotype turned up a few times. At one of its ends the junction is not consistent with the germline gene, which may arise from a read error. The V call is TRBV12-3 or TRBV12-4, the J call TRBJ1-2, with D unresolved. The CDR3 is made up of 12 amino acids. The CDR3 sequence: CASSEGSLFHSF. DNA for the CDR3: TGTGCCAGCAGTGAGGGATCTTTATTCCACTCCTTC.

The chain combines TRBV6-1 with TRBJ2-7; either TRBD1 or TRBD2 may supply D (5 bases each). The CDR3 contains 14 residues. The V end was cut by 10 bases, the J end by 0 bases, with 16 bases between. CDR1 is MNHNS and CDR2 is SASEGT in the germline V gene. DNA for the CDR3: TGTGCCACTTCCTGGGACGGAAGCTCCTACGAGCAGTACTTC. This sequence encodes CATSWDGSSYEQYF.

This clonotype has a handful of counts. The J gene is TRBJ2-3, the V gene TRBV5-6; D perhaps matches TRBD2 (6 bases). The CDR3 sequence is 15 residues long. V lost 3 bases and J 2 bases, leaving 13 bases between the germline ends. Germline V CDR1 and CDR2: SGHDT, YYEEEE. The CDR3 loop is CASSWRRELTDTQYF. Here the CDR3 DNA reads TGTGCCAGCAGCTGGAGACGGGAGCTCACAGATACGCAGTATTTT.

The gene calls are TRBV20-1 and TRBJ1-5; D not resolved. V lost 0 bases and J 0 bases, leaving 9 bases between the germline ends. The CDR3 has 15 residues. Germline assignment: CDR1 DFQATT and CDR2 SNEGSKA (reference sequence). CDR3 nucleotides: TGCAGTGCTAGAGATAACGGTTATAGCAATCAGCCCCAGCATTTT. Residues: CSARDNGYSNQPQHF.

The chain couples TRBV11-2 to TRBJ2-4; 10 nucleotides match TRBD2. Per germline, CDR1 SGHAT and CDR2 FQNNGV. The CDR3 loop spans 17 amino acids. Trimming took 5 bases from V and 0 from J; bases not matched to a gene: 7. The CDR3 DNA follows: TGTGCCAGCAGCACGGGACTAGCGCTTCTAGCCAAAAACATTCAGTACTTC. Amino acids: CASSTGLALLAKNIQYF.